Below are 3 T cell receptor beta chains sequenced from a single sample in a study of vaccination effects on CD4 cells after COVID-19 (dated by TCRdb to the early 2020s). After around eleven days of culture, CD4+ T cells were isolated with the EasySep CD4+ T cell isolation kit. Participants received two doses of either the BNT162b2 or the mRNA-1273 mRNA SARS-CoV-2 vaccine. Their antigen targets remain unknown. Library creation used the immunoSEQ multiplex PCR assay. TCRdb re-hosts the immuneACCESS table, in-frame sequences only. Its copies lack some clones; in the studies checked, an unresolved V gene accounts for under half of them, and the cause for the rest is not known. The sample records tens of thousands of clones, around 74% of which are singletons. The ten largest clones capture about 2.2% of the sample. Source: CD4+ T cells from PBMCs cultured without peptide, taken after COVID-19 vaccination. The receptors here all came from a human donor who received a COVID-19 vaccine.

This clone was observed a handful of times. The chain combines TRBV4-1 with TRBJ2-2; D is ambiguous. The V gene's germline CDR1 is MGHRA and CDR2 YSYEKL. Trimming left V 6 bases short and J 5 bases short, with 4 bases between. The CDR3 extends over 11 amino acids. The CDR3 coding sequence is TGCGCCAGCAGAACGACCGGGGAGCTGTTTTTT. This encodes CASRTTGELFF.

The rearrangement joins TRBV28 to TRBJ2-4; TRBD2 matches 11 bases. Germline CDR1 reads MDHEN; CDR2 reads SYDVKM. The CDR3 is made up of 18 amino acids. The V and J ends lost 1 base and 2 bases, in that order; junction bases with no gene match: 7. The DNA of the CDR3 is TGTGCCAGCAGTTTATATAGCGGGGGGGCGTTTACCAAAAACATTCAGTACTTC. It specifies CASSLYSGGAFTKNIQYF. Using reference TRBV28 and TRBJ2-4 for the parts outside the CDR3, the full variable domain is DVKVTQSSRYLVKRTGEKVFLECVQDMDHENMFWYRQDPGLGLRLIYFSYDVKMKEKGDIPEGYSVSREKKERFSLILESASTNQTSMYLCASSLYSGGAFTKNIQYFGAGTRLSVL.

The V call is TRBV19, the J call TRBJ1-3; D remains ambiguous. Germline V gene data show CDR1 as LNHDA and CDR2 as SQIVND (reference sequence). The V and J ends lost 0 bases and 2 bases respectively, with 11 bases between them. The CDR3 is made up of 16 amino acids. The CDR3 spells CASSIDRSSAGNTIYF. CDR3 DNA: TGTGCCAGTAGTATAGATCGGTCATCGGCTGGAAACACCATATATTTT.